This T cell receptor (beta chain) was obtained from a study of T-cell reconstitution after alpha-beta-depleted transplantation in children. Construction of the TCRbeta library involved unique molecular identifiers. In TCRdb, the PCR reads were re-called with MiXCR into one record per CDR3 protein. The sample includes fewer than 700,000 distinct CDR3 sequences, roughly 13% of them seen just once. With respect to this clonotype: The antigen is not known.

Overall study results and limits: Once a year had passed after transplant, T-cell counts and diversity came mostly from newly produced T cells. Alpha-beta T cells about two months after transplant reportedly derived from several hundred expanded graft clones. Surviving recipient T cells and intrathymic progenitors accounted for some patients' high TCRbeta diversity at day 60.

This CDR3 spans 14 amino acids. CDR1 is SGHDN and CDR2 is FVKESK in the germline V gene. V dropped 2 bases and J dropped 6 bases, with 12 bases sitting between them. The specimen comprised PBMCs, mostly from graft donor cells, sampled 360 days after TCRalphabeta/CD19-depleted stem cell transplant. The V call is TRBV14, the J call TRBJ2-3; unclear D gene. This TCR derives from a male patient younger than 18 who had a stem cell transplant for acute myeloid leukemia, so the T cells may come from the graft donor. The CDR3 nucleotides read TGTGCCAGCAGCCAAAGTCCCCAAGGGGATACGCAGTATTTT. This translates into CASSQSPQGDTQYF. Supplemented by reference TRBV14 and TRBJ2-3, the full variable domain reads EAGVTQFPSHSVIEKGQTVTLRCDPISGHDNLYWYRRVMGKEIKFLLHFVKESKQDESGMPNNRFLAERTGGTYSTLKVQPAELEDSGVYFCASSQSPQGDTQYFGPGTRLTVL.